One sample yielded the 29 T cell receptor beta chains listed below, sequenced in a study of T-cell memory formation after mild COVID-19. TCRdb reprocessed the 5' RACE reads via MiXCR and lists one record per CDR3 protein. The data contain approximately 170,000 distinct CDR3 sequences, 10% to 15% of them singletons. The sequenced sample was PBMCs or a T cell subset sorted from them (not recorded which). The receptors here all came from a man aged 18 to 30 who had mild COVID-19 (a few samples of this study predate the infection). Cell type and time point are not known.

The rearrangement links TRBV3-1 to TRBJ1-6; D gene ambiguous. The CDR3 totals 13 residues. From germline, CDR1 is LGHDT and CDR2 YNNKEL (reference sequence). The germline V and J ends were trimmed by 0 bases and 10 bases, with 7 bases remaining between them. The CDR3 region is CASSQDPASPLHF. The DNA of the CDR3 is TGTGCCAGCAGCCAAGATCCGGCCTCACCCCTCCACTTT.

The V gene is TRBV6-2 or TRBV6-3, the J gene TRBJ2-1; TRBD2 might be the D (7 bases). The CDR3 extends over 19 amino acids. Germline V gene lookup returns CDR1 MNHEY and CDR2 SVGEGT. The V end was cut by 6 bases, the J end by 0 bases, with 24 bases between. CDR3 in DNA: TGTGCCAGCAGGGGGGTCGGGGGGCCGGACCTCAGCTCCTACAATGAGCAGTTCTTC. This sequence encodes CASRGVGGPDLSSYNEQFF.

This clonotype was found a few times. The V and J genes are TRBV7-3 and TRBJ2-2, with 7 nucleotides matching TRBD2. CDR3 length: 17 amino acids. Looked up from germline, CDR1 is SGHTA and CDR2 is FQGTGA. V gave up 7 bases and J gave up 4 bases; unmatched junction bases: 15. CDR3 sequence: CASTSWTGAGFTGELFF. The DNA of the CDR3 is TGTGCCAGCACCTCTTGGACCGGAGCGGGGTTCACCGGGGAGCTGTTTTTT. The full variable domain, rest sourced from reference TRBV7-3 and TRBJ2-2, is GAGVSQTPSNKVTEKGKYVELRCDPISGHTALYWYRQSLGQGPEFLIYFQGTGAADDSGLPNDRFFAVRPEGSVSTLKIQRTERGDSAVYLCASTSWTGAGFTGELFFGEGSRLTVL.

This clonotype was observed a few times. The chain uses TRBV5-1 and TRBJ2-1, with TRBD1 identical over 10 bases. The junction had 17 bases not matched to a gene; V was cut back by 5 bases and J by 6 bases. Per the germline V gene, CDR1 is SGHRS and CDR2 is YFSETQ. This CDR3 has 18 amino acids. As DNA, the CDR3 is TGCGCCAGCAGGACCGGGACAGGGGTTCTCAGACGACTCAATGAGCAGTTCTTC. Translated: CASRTGTGVLRRLNEQFF.

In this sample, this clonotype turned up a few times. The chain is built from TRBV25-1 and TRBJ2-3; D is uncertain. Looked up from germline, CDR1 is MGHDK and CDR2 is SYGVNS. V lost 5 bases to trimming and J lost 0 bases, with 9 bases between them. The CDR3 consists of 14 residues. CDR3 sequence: CASSIASSTDTQYF. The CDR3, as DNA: TGTGCCAGCAGTATAGCTTCTAGCACAGATACGCAGTATTTT.

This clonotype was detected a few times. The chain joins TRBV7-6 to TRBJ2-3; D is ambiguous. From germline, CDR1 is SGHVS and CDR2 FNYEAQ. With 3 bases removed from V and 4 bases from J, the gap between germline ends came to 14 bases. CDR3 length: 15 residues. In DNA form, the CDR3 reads TGTGCCAGCAGCTTGATGATGGATGGTGCAGATACGCAGTATTTT. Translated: CASSLMMDGADTQYF. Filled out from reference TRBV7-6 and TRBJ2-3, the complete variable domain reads GAGVSQSPRYKVTKRGQDVALRCDPISGHVSLYWYRQALGQGPEFLTYFNYEAQQDKSGLPNDRFSAERPEGSISTLTIQRTEQRDSAMYRCASSLMMDGADTQYFGPGTRLTVL.

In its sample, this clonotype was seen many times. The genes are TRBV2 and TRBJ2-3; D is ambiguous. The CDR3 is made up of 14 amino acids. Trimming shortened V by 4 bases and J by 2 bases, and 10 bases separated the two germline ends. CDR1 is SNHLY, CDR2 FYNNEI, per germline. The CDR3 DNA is TGTGCCAGCAGTGGTCTAGTTACCACAGATACGCAGTATTTT. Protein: CASSGLVTTDTQYF.

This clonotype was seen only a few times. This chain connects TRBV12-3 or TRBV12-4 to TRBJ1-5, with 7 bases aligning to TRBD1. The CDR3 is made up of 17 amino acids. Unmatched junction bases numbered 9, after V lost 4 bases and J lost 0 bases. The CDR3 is CASSWGDRANSNQPQHF. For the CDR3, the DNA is TGTGCCAGCAGTTGGGGTGACAGGGCTAATAGCAATCAGCCCCAGCATTTT.

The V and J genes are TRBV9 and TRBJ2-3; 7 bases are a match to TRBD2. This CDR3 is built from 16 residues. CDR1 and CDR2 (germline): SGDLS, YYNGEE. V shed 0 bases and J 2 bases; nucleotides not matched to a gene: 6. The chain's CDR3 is CASSVGKRGPTDTQYF. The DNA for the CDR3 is TGTGCCAGCAGCGTAGGAAAGCGGGGACCCACAGATACGCAGTATTTT.

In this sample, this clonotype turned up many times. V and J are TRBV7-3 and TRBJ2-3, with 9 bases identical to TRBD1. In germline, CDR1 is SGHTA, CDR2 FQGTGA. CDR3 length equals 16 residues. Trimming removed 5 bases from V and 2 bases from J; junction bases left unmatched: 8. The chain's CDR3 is CASSHGGQGITDTQYF. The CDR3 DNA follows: TGTGCCAGCAGCCACGGAGGACAGGGGATCACAGATACGCAGTATTTT. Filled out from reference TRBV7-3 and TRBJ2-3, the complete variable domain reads GAGVSQTPSNKVTEKGKYVELRCDPISGHTALYWYRQSLGQGPEFLIYFQGTGAADDSGLPNDRFFAVRPEGSVSTLKIQRTERGDSAVYLCASSHGGQGITDTQYFGPGTRLTVL.

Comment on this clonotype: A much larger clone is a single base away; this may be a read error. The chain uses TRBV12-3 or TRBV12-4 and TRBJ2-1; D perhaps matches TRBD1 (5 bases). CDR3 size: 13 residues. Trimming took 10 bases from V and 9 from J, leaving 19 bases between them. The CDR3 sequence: CATSGLHRSEQFF. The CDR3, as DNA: TGTGCCACCTCAGGGCTCCACCGTAGTGAGCAGTTCTTC.

Written as DNA, the CDR3 is TGCGCCAGCAGCACCGGGACTAGCGGGGGGGCGTCCTACAATGAGCAGTTCTTC. Amino acid sequence: CASSTGTSGGASYNEQFF. This chain links TRBV5-1 with TRBJ2-1; 16 bases agree with TRBD2. This CDR3 region has 18 residues. Unmatched junction bases numbered 5, after V lost 4 bases and J lost 1 base. Germline CDR1 and CDR2: SGHRS and YFSETQ.

This chain's CDR3 is CAWSPGTNTGELFF. CDR3 nucleotide sequence: TGTGCCTGGAGCCCGGGGACCAACACCGGGGAGCTGTTTTTT. This chain uses TRBV30 with TRBJ2-2; tentatively, D is TRBD1 or TRBD2 (5 bases each). The CDR3 has 14 amino acids. V lost 3 bases and J 2 bases, leaving 10 bases between the germline ends. Germline CDR1 is GTSNPN and CDR2 is SVGIG (reference sequence).

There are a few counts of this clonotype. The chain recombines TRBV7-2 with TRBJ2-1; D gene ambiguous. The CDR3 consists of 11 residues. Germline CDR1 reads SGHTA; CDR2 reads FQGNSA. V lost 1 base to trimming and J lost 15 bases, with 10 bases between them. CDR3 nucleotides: TGTGCCAGCAGCTTAGGGCAGATGCCGTTCTTC. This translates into CASSLGQMPFF.

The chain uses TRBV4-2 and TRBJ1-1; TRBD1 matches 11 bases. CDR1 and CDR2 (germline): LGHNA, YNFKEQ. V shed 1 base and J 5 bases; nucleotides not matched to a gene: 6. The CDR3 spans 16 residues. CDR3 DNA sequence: TGTGCCAGCAGCCAAGCCGGGACAGGGGGTTGGACTGAAGCTTTCTTT. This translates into CASSQAGTGGWTEAFF.

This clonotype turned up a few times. The CDR3 sequence: CSATPLQYGYTF. For the CDR3, the DNA is TGCAGCGCGACACCCCTGCAATATGGCTACACCTTC. V gene TRBV29-1 combines with J gene TRBJ1-2; D call uncertain. Germline values: CDR1 SQVTM, CDR2 ANQGSEA. The V gene lost 7 bases and the J gene lost 5 bases, with 14 bases spanning the gap. This CDR3 has 12 amino acids.

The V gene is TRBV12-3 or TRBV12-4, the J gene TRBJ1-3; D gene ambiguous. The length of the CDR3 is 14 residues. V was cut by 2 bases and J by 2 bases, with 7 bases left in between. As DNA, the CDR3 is TGTGCCAGCAGTTTACGGCAGACTGGAAACACCATATATTTT. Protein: CASSLRQTGNTIYF.

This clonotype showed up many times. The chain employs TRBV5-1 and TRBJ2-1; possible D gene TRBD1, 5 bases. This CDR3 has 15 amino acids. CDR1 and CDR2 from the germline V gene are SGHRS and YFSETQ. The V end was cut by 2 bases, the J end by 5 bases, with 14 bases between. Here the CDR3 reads CASSLGSTVNNEQFF. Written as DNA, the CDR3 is TGCGCCAGCAGCTTAGGATCGACAGTAAACAATGAGCAGTTCTTC.

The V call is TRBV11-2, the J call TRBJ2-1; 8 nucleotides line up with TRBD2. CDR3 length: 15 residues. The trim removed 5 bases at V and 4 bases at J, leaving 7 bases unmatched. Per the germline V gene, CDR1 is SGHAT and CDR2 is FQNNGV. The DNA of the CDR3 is TGTGCCAGCAGCACTATAGCGGGGACTTACAATGAGCAGTTCTTC. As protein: CASSTIAGTYNEQFF. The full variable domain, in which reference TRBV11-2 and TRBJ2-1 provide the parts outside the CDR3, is EAGVAQSPRYKIIEKRQSVAFWCNPISGHATLYWYQQILGQGPKLLIQFQNNGVVDDSQLPKDRFSAERLKGVDSTLKIQPAKLEDSAVYLCASSTIAGTYNEQFFGPGTRLTVL.

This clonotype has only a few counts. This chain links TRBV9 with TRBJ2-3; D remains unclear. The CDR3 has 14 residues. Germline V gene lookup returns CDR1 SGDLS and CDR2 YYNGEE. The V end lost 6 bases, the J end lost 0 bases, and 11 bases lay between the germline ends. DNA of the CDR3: TGTGCCAGCACCCCCCGGCCTAGCACAGATACGCAGTATTTT. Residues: CASTPRPSTDTQYF.

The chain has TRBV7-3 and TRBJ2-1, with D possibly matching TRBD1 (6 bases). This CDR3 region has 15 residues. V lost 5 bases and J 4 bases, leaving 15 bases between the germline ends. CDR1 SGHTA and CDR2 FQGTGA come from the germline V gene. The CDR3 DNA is TGTGCCAGCAGCCCCGCTGGGGGCCTATACAATGAGCAGTTCTTC. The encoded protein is CASSPAGGLYNEQFF.

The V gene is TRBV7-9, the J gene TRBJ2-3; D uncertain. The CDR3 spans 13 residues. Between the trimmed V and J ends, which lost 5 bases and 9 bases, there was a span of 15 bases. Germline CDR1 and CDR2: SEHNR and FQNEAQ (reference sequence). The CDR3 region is CASSNNGLGTQYF. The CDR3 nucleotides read TGTGCCAGCAGCAACAATGGGCTGGGCACGCAGTATTTT.

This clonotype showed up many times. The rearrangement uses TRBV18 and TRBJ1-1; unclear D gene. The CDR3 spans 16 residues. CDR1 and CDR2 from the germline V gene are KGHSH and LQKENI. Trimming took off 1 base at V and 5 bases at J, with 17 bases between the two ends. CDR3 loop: CASSPLGAVTGTEAFF. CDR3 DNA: TGTGCCAGCTCACCACTGGGAGCGGTAACGGGAACTGAAGCTTTCTTT. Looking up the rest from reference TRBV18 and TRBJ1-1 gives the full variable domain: NAGVMQNPRHLVRRRGQEARLRCSPMKGHSHVYWYRQLPEEGLKFMVYLQKENIIDESGMPKERFSAEFPKEGPSILRIQQVVRGDSAAYFCASSPLGAVTGTEAFFGQGTRLTVV.

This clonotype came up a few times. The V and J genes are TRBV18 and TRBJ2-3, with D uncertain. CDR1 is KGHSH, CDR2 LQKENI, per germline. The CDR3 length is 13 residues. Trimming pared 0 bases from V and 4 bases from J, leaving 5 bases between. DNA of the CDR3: TGTGCCAGCTCACCACCCCCGGCAGATACGCAGTATTTT. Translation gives CASSPPPADTQYF.

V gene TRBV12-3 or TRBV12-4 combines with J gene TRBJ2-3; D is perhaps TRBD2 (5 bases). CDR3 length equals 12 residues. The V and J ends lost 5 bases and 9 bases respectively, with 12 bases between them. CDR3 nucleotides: TGTGCCAGCAGTCGGGGAGAAATCACGCAGTATTTT. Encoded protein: CASSRGEITQYF.

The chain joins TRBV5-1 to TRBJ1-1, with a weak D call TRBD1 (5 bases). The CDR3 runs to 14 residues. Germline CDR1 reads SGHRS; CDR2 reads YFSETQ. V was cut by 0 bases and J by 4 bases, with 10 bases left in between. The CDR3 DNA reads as TGCGCCAGCAGCTTGGACCGGGGGAGCACTGAAGCTTTCTTT. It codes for CASSLDRGSTEAFF.

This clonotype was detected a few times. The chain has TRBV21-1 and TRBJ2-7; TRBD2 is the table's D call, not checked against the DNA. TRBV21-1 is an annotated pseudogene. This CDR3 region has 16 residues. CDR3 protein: CASSKALAPSGDEQYV. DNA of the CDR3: TGTGCCAGCAGCAAAGCTCTGGCGCCTAGCGGGGACGAGCAGTACGTC.

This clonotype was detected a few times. Written as DNA, the CDR3 is TGTGCCACCGTCCTATCCAGGGACAACACAGATACGCAGTATTTT. Protein product: CATVLSRDNTDTQYF. The chain combines TRBV10-3 with TRBJ2-3, with D perhaps matching TRBD1 (6 bases). The CDR3 totals 15 residues. Germline CDR1 ENHRY, CDR2 SYGVKD. The V and J ends lost 10 bases and 2 bases respectively, with 19 bases between them.

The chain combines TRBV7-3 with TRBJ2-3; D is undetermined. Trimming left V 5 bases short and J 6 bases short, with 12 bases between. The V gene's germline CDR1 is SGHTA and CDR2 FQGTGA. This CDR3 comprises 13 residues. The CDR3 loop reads CASSRSPLDTQYF. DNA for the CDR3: TGTGCCAGCAGCCGCTCTCCCTTGGATACGCAGTATTTT.